The 5 T cell receptor beta chains given below trace back to one sample, sequenced in a study of long-term antiretroviral therapy in people with HIV. An immunoSEQ assay, version v3.0, was performed at survey level. The method was immunoSEQ multiplex PCR; TCRdb's version includes in-frame clones alone and lacks a portion of them. This sample carries under 30,000 clones, 79% of them seen once, and the ten largest clones take more than 9.5%. The sample was unsorted PBMCs, taken 2.1 years after starting antiretroviral therapy. These receptors were obtained from a man aged 25-45 years with HIV.

The DNA for the CDR3 is TGTGCCAGCAGCTTAGTAGGCGGGGGGCGCGCGTACAATGAGCAGTTCTTC. It yields the protein CASSLVGGGRAYNEQFF. V usage is TRBV7-9 and J usage is TRBJ2-1, with 8 nucleotides matching TRBD2. Per germline, CDR1 SEHNR and CDR2 FQNEAQ (reference sequence). The length of the CDR3 is 17 residues. V gave up 1 base and J gave up 4 bases; unmatched junction bases: 9.

V usage is TRBV28 and J usage is TRBJ2-7; D may be TRBD1 or TRBD2 (5 bases each). With 3 bases removed from V and 2 bases from J, the gap between germline ends came to 8 bases. Germline V gives CDR1 MDHEN, CDR2 SYDVKM. There are 13 residues in the CDR3. The CDR3 region is CASSLRGTYEQYF. The CDR3 DNA sequence: TGTGCCAGCAGTTTGAGGGGTACCTACGAGCAGTACTTC. Filled out from reference TRBV28 and TRBJ2-7, the complete variable domain reads DVKVTQSSRYLVKRTGEKVFLECVQDMDHENMFWYRQDPGLGLRLIYFSYDVKMKEKGDIPEGYSVSREKKERFSLILESASTNQTSMYLCASSLRGTYEQYFGPGTRLTVT.

The CDR3 sequence is CAISGTSGGSNTGELFF. DNA of the CDR3: TGTGCCATCAGTGGGACTAGCGGGGGTTCGAACACCGGGGAGCTGTTTTTT. The J gene is TRBJ2-2, the V gene TRBV10-3, with 13 positions matching TRBD2. Germline lookup yields CDR1 ENHRY and CDR2 SYGVKD. This CDR3 is built from 17 residues. V shed 4 bases and J 0 bases; nucleotides not matched to a gene: 2.

This clone showed up just once. The V gene is TRBV19, the J gene TRBJ2-2; weak D call: TRBD1 (5 bases). V was pared by 3 bases and J by 1 base, with 12 bases between. Germline CDR1 LNHDA, CDR2 SQIVND (reference sequence). The CDR3 totals 16 residues. DNA for the CDR3: TGTGCCAGTAGTATTAAGAAACAGGTGAACACCGGGGAGCTGTTTTTT. It yields the protein CASSIKKQVNTGELFF.

The chain has TRBV4-3 and TRBJ1-2; the match to TRBD1 covers 12 bases. This CDR3 region has 19 residues. Germline lookup yields CDR1 LGHNA and CDR2 YSLEER. Trimming cost V 0 bases and J 6 bases; bases outside gene matches: 14. The CDR3 DNA is TGCGCCAGCAGCCAAGAGATAGGGGACAGGGGGCTAGTTGGTGATGGCTACACCTTC. Translating gives CASSQEIGDRGLVGDGYTF.